This T cell receptor beta chain was found in a study of long-term antiretroviral therapy in people with HIV. Runs used v3.0 of the immunoSEQ assay and were done at survey level. It was roughly 40,000-55,000 T-cell genomes per sample that sequencing targeted. TCRdb keeps only in-frame clones here, not all; method: immunoSEQ multiplex PCR. The data show approximately 22,000 clones, around 84% seen once. CDR1 and CDR2 from the germline V gene are SGHTA and FQGNSA. V shed 2 bases and J 2 bases; nucleotides not matched to a gene: 6. The CDR3 contains 15 residues. This specimen was unsorted PBMCs, taken 1.3 years after starting antiretroviral therapy. The V gene is TRBV7-2, the J gene TRBJ2-7, with TRBD1 identical over 7 bases. This TCR was recovered from a man between 60 and 75 years old with HIV. The chain's CDR3 is CASSLSWDSTYEQYF. Written as DNA, the CDR3 is TGTGCCAGCAGCTTATCATGGGACAGCACCTACGAGCAGTACTTC.